The 8 T cell receptor beta chains listed next were all sequenced from one sample in a study of OX40 agonist ivuxolimab in advanced cancers. Clones were read by immunoSEQ multiplex PCR, and TCRdb kept only the in-frame ones, dropping some. The sample has about 77,000 clones; around 87% are singletons. The sample consisted of CD4+ or CD8+ T cells sorted from blood, taken in a trial of the OX40 agonist ivuxolimab. Receptors originate from an adult with an advanced solid tumor such as melanoma, head and neck, liver or kidney cancer.

This rearrangement joins TRBV5-1 to TRBJ2-1, with TRBD2 identical over 11 bases. With 4 bases clipped from V and 3 bases from J, the junction kept 12 bases outside the gene matches. The CDR3 is 18 residues long. Germline CDR1 is SGHRS and CDR2 is YFSETQ. The CDR3 DNA reads TGCGCCAGCAGCAAAGCTAGCGGGAGGACTGAGAACTACAATGAGCAGTTCTTC. Its protein product is CASSKASGRTENYNEQFF. Using reference TRBV5-1 and TRBJ2-1 for the parts outside the CDR3, the full variable domain is KAGVTQTPRYLIKTRGQQVTLSCSPISGHRSVSWYQQTPGQGLQFLFEYFSETQRNKGNFPGRFSGRQFSNSRSEMNVSTLELGDSALYLCASSKASGRTENYNEQFFGPGTRLTVL.

This chain joins TRBV10-1 and TRBJ2-3; 8 bases map to TRBD2. The germline V gene encodes CDR1 WNHNN and CDR2 SYGVQD (reference sequence). CDR3 length equals 19 residues. V trimming: 0 bases; J trimming: 1 base; junction bases outside the gene matches: 12. Written as DNA, the CDR3 is TGCGCCAGCAGTGAGTCGATCGGGAGTAGCGGGATGGGCACAGATACGCAGTATTTT. Its translation is CASSESIGSSGMGTDTQYF.

The V call is TRBV6-6, the J call TRBJ1-2, with a tentative D call TRBD1 (5 bases). The CDR3 contains 13 residues. Per germline, CDR1 MNHNY and CDR2 SVGAGI (reference sequence). V shed 10 bases and J shed 4 bases, with 16 bases lying between them. DNA of the CDR3: TGTGCCACCCTTCCAGACAGCCTCTATGGCTACACCTTC. It translates to CATLPDSLYGYTF.

Here the CDR3 DNA reads TGCGCCAGCAGCTTGGAGGGTGGGAACACTGAAGCTTTCTTT. Its translation: CASSLEGGNTEAFF. The genes are TRBV5-1 and TRBJ1-1; D gene unclear. Trimming removed 0 bases at V and 1 base at J, with 7 bases between. This CDR3 region has 14 residues. CDR1 SGHRS and CDR2 YFSETQ come from the germline V gene.

This sequence joins TRBV2 and TRBJ1-1; tentatively, D is TRBD1 (6 bases). This CDR3 has 13 amino acids. Germline loops: CDR1 SNHLY, CDR2 FYNNEI. V lost 7 bases and J lost 4, with 13 bases in between. The CDR3 loop is CASTEGGGTEAFF. The CDR3 nucleotides are TGTGCCAGCACCGAGGGAGGGGGCACTGAAGCTTTCTTT.

About this clone itself: Other DNA sequences in the same sample also yield this CDR3. This chain links TRBV5-1 with TRBJ2-7, with 7 bases matching TRBD1. Germline V CDR1 and CDR2: SGHRS, YFSETQ. The V gene end was trimmed by 0 bases and the J gene end by 4 bases; junction bases not matched to a gene: 7. The length of the CDR3 is 15 residues. CDR3 protein: CASSLGPGQQYEQYF. DNA of the CDR3: TGCGCCAGCAGCTTGGGGCCGGGACAGCAATACGAGCAGTACTTC.

This sequence joins TRBV6-6 and TRBJ1-6; TRBD1 might be the D (6 bases). The CDR3 consists of 14 residues. V shed 10 bases and J shed 6 bases, with 16 bases lying between them. CDR1 is MNHNY, CDR2 SVGAGI, per germline (reference sequence). The CDR3 DNA follows: TGTGCCACCTCGAGGGGGGCGGGTAATTCACCCCTCCACTTT. It specifies CATSRGAGNSPLHF.

The chain has TRBV7-9 and TRBJ2-5; 7 nucleotides line up with TRBD2. Germline trimming cut 1 base from V and 3 bases from J; bases unmatched to any gene: 5. CDR3 length: 15 residues. CDR1 and CDR2 (germline): SEHNR, FQNEAQ (reference sequence). The CDR3 DNA reads as TGTGCCAGCAGCTTAGGCGGGAGAAGGGAAGAGACCCAGTACTTC. Translating it yields CASSLGGRREETQYF. Combining the CDR3 with reference TRBV7-9 and TRBJ2-5 gives the whole variable domain DTGVSQNPRHKITKRGQNVTFRCDPISEHNRLYWYRQTLGQGPEFLTYFQNEAQLEKSRLLSDRFSAERPKGSFSTLEIQRTEQGDSAMYLCASSLGGRREETQYFGPGTRLLVL.